This T cell receptor beta chain comes out of a study of T cell responses to AZD1222 COVID-19 vaccine. Turning to the study itself: Second-dose intervals of approximately 4 or approximately 12 weeks were pooled. The study, taken as a whole, reports: Possibly, clonal diversity was underestimated; donors were largely white British and included more females.

Profiled with immunoSEQ multiplex PCR; TCRdb holds only in-frame clones, not every one. The data hold fewer than 200,000 clones, with 92% observed a single time. Turning to this clone: Its specificity is not known.

Trimming left V 6 bases short and J 3 bases short, with 12 bases between. This CDR3 contains 14 residues. Per the germline V gene, CDR1 is SNHLY and CDR2 is FYNNEI. The sequenced sample was peripheral blood, obtained on day 0 of AZD1222 vaccination. The chain couples TRBV2 to TRBJ1-5; a weak D match, TRBD1 (5 bases). This clonotype was sampled from an adult in good health. The CDR3 coding sequence is TGTGCCAGCAGCCCGGGACGGCCCAATCAGCCCCAGCATTTT. This gives the protein CASSPGRPNQPQHF.